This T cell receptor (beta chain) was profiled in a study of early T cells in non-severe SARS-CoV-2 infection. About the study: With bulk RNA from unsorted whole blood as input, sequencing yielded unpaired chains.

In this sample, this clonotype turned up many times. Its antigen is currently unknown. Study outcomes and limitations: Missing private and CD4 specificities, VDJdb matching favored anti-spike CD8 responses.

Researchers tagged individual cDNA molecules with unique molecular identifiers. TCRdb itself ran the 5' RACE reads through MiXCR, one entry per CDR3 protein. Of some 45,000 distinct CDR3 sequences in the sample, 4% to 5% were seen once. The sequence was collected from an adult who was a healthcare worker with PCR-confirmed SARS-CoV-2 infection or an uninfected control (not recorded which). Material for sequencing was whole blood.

As DNA, the CDR3 is TGTGCCAGCAGTCCGGGACAGATGCCCGGAGATACGCAGTATTTT. Its translation is CASSPGQMPGDTQYF. The V call is TRBV27, the J call TRBJ2-3; 7 bases map to TRBD1. CDR3 length: 15 residues. With V trimmed by 5 bases and J by 5 bases, 10 bases remained unmatched. Germline V CDR1 and CDR2: MNHEY, SMNVEV (reference sequence).